Listed here is a single TCR beta chain. CDR1 and CDR2 (germline): MDHEN, SYDVKM. V was pared by 6 bases and J by 6 bases, with 15 bases between. The CDR3 has 14 amino acids. The sample originates from a study of blood T cell repertoires in COVID-19. Some clones are missing from TCRdb's copy, which holds only in-frame ones; the method was immunoSEQ multiplex PCR. Here the sample spans approximately 300,000 clones, roughly 88% being singletons. J is TRBJ1-5 and V is TRBV28; D might be TRBD1 (6 bases). The sequencing sample was made of peripheral blood. This clonotype was obtained from a woman aged 45-60 years with active or convalescent COVID-19. The CDR3, as DNA: TGTGCCAGCAGGGGAGGGGGTGTTTTTCAGCCCCAGCATTTT. Amino acid sequence: CASRGGGVFQPQHF.